This TCR beta chain stems from a study of human T cells and chemical hapten exposure. This clonotype was counted a few times. MiXCR, applied by TCRdb to the RACE reads, yields one record per CDR3 protein. The sample lists 90,000 or so distinct CDR3 sequences; 7.5% to 9.5% were seen once. Time point denoted: pre-sensitization, week 0. Sample treatment: therapeutic diphenylcyclopropenone sensitization with weekly scalp DPC. Whole blood that had not been fractionated was the source of extracted total RNA. This sample comprised whole blood, obtained in connection with sensitization to the hapten diphenylcyclopropenone (DPC). This TCR derives from a man between 35 and 55 years old with alopecia areata. Some clones in this sample may be carry-over from other donors' samples.

DNA of the CDR3: TGTGCCAGCAGTAACTGGGGGTCGGAGACCCAGTACTTC. Protein: CASSNWGSETQYF. The chain links TRBV12-3 or TRBV12-4 to TRBJ2-5; D is perhaps TRBD1 or TRBD2 (5 bases each). The CDR3 extends over 13 amino acids. V was cut by 5 bases and J by 5 bases, with 12 bases left in between.